The 11 T cell receptor beta chains given below trace back to one sample, sequenced in a study of early T cells in non-severe SARS-CoV-2 infection (dated by TCRdb to about 2021). The library was generated by 5' RACE. Sequencer: NextSeq 500. TCRdb reprocessed the public reads (quality trimming at Q25 with fastp, clone calling with MiXCR) and kept in-frame beta chains. Every distinct CDR3 protein forms one entry, paired with its most common genes and DNA. The sample table holds tens of thousands of distinct CDR3 sequences, of which approximately 5.6% were seen once. 3.5% of the sample is held by the ten biggest clonotypes. The sequenced sample was whole blood. All receptors derive from an adult who was a healthcare worker with PCR-confirmed SARS-CoV-2 infection or an uninfected control (not recorded which).

In this sample, this clonotype turned up once. The chain recombines TRBV18 with TRBJ2-7, with D possibly TRBD1 on 6 matching bases. Germline V gene sequence: CDR1 KGHSH, CDR2 LQKENI. CDR3 length: 15 residues. The V end was cut by 4 bases, the J end by 0 bases, with 13 bases between. The CDR3 region has the DNA TGTGCCAGCTCACATGAGGGGGTTTCCTCCTACGAGCAGTACTTC. The encoded protein is CASSHEGVSSYEQYF.

In this sample, this clonotype turned up many times. J is TRBJ1-5 and V is TRBV12-2. TRBV12-2 is listed as a pseudogene. CDR3 length: 19 residues. CDR3 region: CASRLKLGRPPYSNQPQHF. CDR3 sequence (DNA): TGTGCAAGTCGCTTAAAGTTGGGGAGACCGCCTTATAGCAATCAGCCCCAGCATTTT.

J is TRBJ1-5 and V is TRBV7-2; D gene uncertain. This CDR3 has 15 residues. Germline values: CDR1 SGHTA, CDR2 FQGNSA. The V end lost 4 bases, the J end lost 7 bases, and 17 bases lay between the germline ends. CDR3 loop: CASSSLSQLIQPQHF. In DNA, the CDR3 is TGTGCCAGCAGCTCTTTAAGTCAATTGATCCAGCCCCAGCATTTT.

This clonotype has at least ten counts. The chain carries TRBV29-1 and TRBJ1-1; 10 positions agree with TRBD1. CDR3 length equals 13 residues. The germline CDR1 and CDR2 sequences are SQVTM and ANQGSEA. The V segment lost 6 bases and the J segment 4 bases; nucleotides outside the gene matches: 5. CDR3 sequence (DNA): TGCAGCGTCAGGACAGGGGGGGTCACTGAAGCTTTCTTT. Its protein is CSVRTGGVTEAFF.

This clonotype was counted at least ten times. J is TRBJ1-2 and V is TRBV11-2, with D possibly matching TRBD1 (6 bases). The CDR3 is 13 residues long. The V gene's germline CDR1 is SGHAT and CDR2 FQNNGV. The V end lost 1 base, the J end lost 3 bases, and 6 bases lay between the germline ends. The CDR3 sequence is CASSLGTDYGYTF. The CDR3 bases are TGTGCCAGCAGCTTAGGGACAGACTATGGCTACACCTTC.

The sample holds many counts of this clonotype. J is TRBJ1-2 and V is TRBV4-3; D not resolved. V shed 1 base and J shed 6 bases, with 15 bases lying between them. The CDR3 is 15 residues long. Per germline, CDR1 LGHNA and CDR2 YSLEER. The CDR3 nucleotides read TGCGCCAGCAGCCAAGCCCGAGGGTTGAAGGATGGCTACACCTTC. Translation: CASSQARGLKDGYTF.

The table lists this clonotype with many counts. The genes are TRBV13 and TRBJ2-2, with TRBD2 matching over 15 bases. Germline V gene lookup returns CDR1 PRHDT and CDR2 FYEKMQ (reference sequence). Trimming took 5 bases from V and 0 from J; bases not matched to a gene: 7. The CDR3 has 19 residues. The CDR3 coding sequence is TGTGCCAGCAGCCCCCGGACTAGCGGGAGGGGTTCGAACACCGGGGAGCTGTTTTTT. As protein: CASSPRTSGRGSNTGELFF.

Comments on this clonotype: At one end the junction does not follow the germline gene, possibly because of a read error. The rearrangement joins TRBV12-3 or TRBV12-4 to TRBJ2-4; 7 nucleotides line up with TRBD2. The CDR3 is 14 residues long. In nucleotides, the CDR3 is TGTGCCAGCAGTGTAGCGGGAGCCAAAAACATTCAGTACTTC. It specifies CASSVAGAKNIQYF.

The chain carries TRBV20-1 and TRBJ2-1, with 12 bases matching TRBD2. Losses at the gene ends were 3 bases for V and 9 bases for J; bases not matched to a gene: 9. This CDR3 contains 15 residues. Per germline, CDR1 DFQATT and CDR2 SNEGSKA (reference sequence). The chain's CDR3 is CSASISSGRAIEQFF. The CDR3 DNA follows: TGCAGTGCTAGCATTTCTAGCGGGAGGGCCATTGAGCAGTTCTTC.

This clonotype was detected ten times or more. The CDR3 region has the DNA TGTGCCAGCAGCCTACGGGAGCAGCTTGAAGCTTTCTTT. Protein product: CASSLREQLEAFF. This sequence joins TRBV7-2 and TRBJ1-1, with no clear D. This CDR3 is built from 13 residues. CDR1 and CDR2 from the germline V gene are SGHTA and FQGNSA. V was cut by 5 bases and J by 7 bases, with 14 bases left in between.

The sample holds many counts of this clonotype. The chain uses TRBV20-1 and TRBJ2-1; D uncertain. V lost 5 bases, J lost 10 bases, and 15 bases lay in between. Germline V lookup: CDR1 DFQATT, CDR2 SNEGSKA (reference sequence). This CDR3 contains 12 residues. DNA for the CDR3: TGCAGTGCTGATGGGCCGGTGCAGGAGCAGTTCTTC. Translated, it gives CSADGPVQEQFF.